One sample yielded the 26 T cell receptor beta chains listed below, sequenced in a study of blood T cell repertoires in COVID-19. Profiling relied on immunoSEQ multiplex PCR, and the TCRdb table lists in-frame clones only, not all of them. The table lists around 250,000 clones, approximately 85% of them singletons. The sequenced sample consisted of PBMCs or T cells enriched from blood (not recorded which). These receptors were taken from a woman in her forties or fifties who had recovered from COVID-19.

The genes are TRBV11-3 and TRBJ2-1, with D possibly TRBD1 on 5 matching bases. The CDR3 consists of 15 residues. The germline V gene encodes CDR1 SGHNT and CDR2 YENEEA. Trimming left V 6 bases short and J 0 bases short, with 12 bases between. DNA for the CDR3: TGTGCCAGCAGTTTCACAGGATTCTCCTACAATGAGCAGTTCTTC. Encoded protein: CASSFTGFSYNEQFF.

The genes are TRBV27 and TRBJ2-1; D possibly corresponds to TRBD2 (6 bases). Germline CDR1 is MNHEY and CDR2 is SMNVEV (reference sequence). Trimming took off 4 bases at V and 11 bases at J, with 9 bases between the two ends. This CDR3 has 11 residues. The CDR3 is CASSWGGKQFF. The CDR3 coding sequence is TGTGCCAGCAGTTGGGGAGGCAAGCAGTTCTTC.

The chain has TRBV28 and TRBJ1-5, with 9 bases identical to TRBD1. V shed 5 bases and J 3 bases; nucleotides not matched to a gene: 5. Germline CDR1 reads MDHEN; CDR2 reads SYDVKM. This CDR3 is built from 15 residues. This chain's CDR3 is CASSPGTGFNQPQHF. The CDR3 DNA reads as TGTGCCAGCAGTCCCGGGACAGGGTTCAATCAGCCCCAGCATTTT.

This clone showed up just once. The gene calls are TRBV11-3 and TRBJ1-6, with D hard to call. The length of the CDR3 is 15 residues. Germline V gene lookup returns CDR1 SGHNT and CDR2 YENEEA. Trimming took off 7 bases at V and 9 bases at J, with 19 bases between the two ends. The CDR3 here is CASILPGLSTSPLHF. Written as DNA, the CDR3 is TGTGCCAGCATCCTACCAGGCCTGAGTACTTCACCCCTCCACTTT.

This chain uses TRBV6-5 with TRBJ1-5, with 8 bases identical to TRBD1. Germline loops: CDR1 MNHEY, CDR2 SVGAGI. The CDR3 has 16 residues. The V segment lost 0 bases and the J segment 2 bases; nucleotides outside the gene matches: 3. The CDR3 here is CASSYSTDRGNQPQHF. In nucleotides, the CDR3 is TGTGCCAGCAGTTACTCGACGGACAGGGGCAATCAGCCCCAGCATTTT.

The rearrangement joins TRBV7-6 to TRBJ1-1; TRBD1 agrees at 9 bases. CDR1 SGHVS and CDR2 FNYEAQ come from the germline V gene. The CDR3 covers 16 residues. V was clipped by 1 base and J by 3 bases; unmatched bases: 6. In DNA form, the CDR3 reads TGTGCCAGCAGCTTAGGGTTGACAGGGGGGCACACTGAAGCTTTCTTT. Protein sequence: CASSLGLTGGHTEAFF.

This clone has only one observation. At one end, the junction sequence differs from germline, possibly due to a read error. This chain joins TRBV5-5 and TRBJ2-1, with 10 bases aligning to TRBD2. Germline V lookup: CDR1 SGHKS, CDR2 YYEKEE (reference sequence). This CDR3 has 17 amino acids. The CDR3, as DNA: TGTGCCAGCAGCACACTAGCGGGGTCCTTCTCCTACAGTGAGCAGTTCTTC. It codes for CASSTLAGSFSYSEQFF.

The chain joins TRBV27 to TRBJ2-7; no firm D call. The germline gives CDR1 MNHEY, CDR2 SMNVEV (reference sequence). Trimming pared 3 bases from V and 3 bases from J, leaving 12 bases between. The CDR3 sequence is 14 residues long. CDR3 nucleotides: TGTGCCAGCAGTTTTACTTCTTCACGCTACGAGCAGTACTTC. Residues: CASSFTSSRYEQYF.

The chain employs TRBV10-2 and TRBJ2-7; 8 bases fit TRBD2. Germline CDR1 and CDR2: WSHSY and SAAADI. This CDR3 is 18 amino acids long. Unmatched junction bases numbered 15, after V lost 1 base and J lost 4 bases. CDR3 sequence: CASSEFASGPKASYEQYF. CDR3 coding DNA: TGCGCCAGCAGTGAGTTTGCTAGCGGGCCTAAGGCGAGTTACGAGCAGTACTTC.

This clone has more than one count but fewer than ten. The chain has TRBV29-1 and TRBJ2-1, with 8 bases aligning to TRBD2. The CDR3 is 15 amino acids. V lost 6 bases and J lost 4; bases outside the gene matches: 11. Germline-derived CDR1 and CDR2 are SQVTM and ANQGSEA. CDR3 amino acids: CSVPQAGVIYNEQFF. CDR3 bases: TGCAGCGTGCCCCAAGCGGGAGTTATATACAATGAGCAGTTCTTC.

This chain uses TRBV7-2 with TRBJ2-7, with 9 bases that match TRBD2. Looked up from germline, CDR1 is SGHTA and CDR2 is FQGNSA. Trimming took 2 bases from V and 3 from J; bases not matched to a gene: 8. CDR3 length: 16 residues. CDR3 DNA: TGTGCCAGCAGCTTATATGGGACTAGCTCTTTCTACGAGCAGTACTTC. Protein product: CASSLYGTSSFYEQYF.

V gene TRBV7-6 combines with J gene TRBJ2-5; 7 bases map to TRBD1. The germline V gene has CDR1 SGHVS and CDR2 FNYEAQ. J lost 5 bases, V lost 9 bases, and 9 bases had no gene match. The CDR3 consists of 13 residues. DNA for the CDR3: TGTGCCAGTAACAGGGGCGTCAGTGAGACCCAGTACTTC. Its translation is CASNRGVSETQYF.

The chain recombines TRBV5-6 with TRBJ2-7, with 11 bases lining up with TRBD2. The germline V gene has CDR1 SGHDT and CDR2 YYEEEE. V lost 0 bases, J lost 4 bases, and 6 bases stayed unmatched. This CDR3 region has 16 residues. In DNA, the CDR3 is TGTGCCAGCAGCTTGGGGACTAGCGGGCCGCCTTACGAGCAGTACTTC. This translates into CASSLGTSGPPYEQYF.

V gene TRBV25-1 combines with J gene TRBJ2-3; a weak D match, TRBD2 (5 bases). The V gene lost 0 bases and the J gene lost 4 bases, with 11 bases spanning the gap. Germline lookup yields CDR1 MGHDK and CDR2 SYGVNS. The CDR3 totals 15 residues. CDR3 coding DNA: TGTGCCAGCAGTGAATATATGAGGGATGCAGATACGCAGTATTTT. Translating it yields CASSEYMRDADTQYF.

This sequence joins TRBV19 and TRBJ1-1; tentative D call: TRBD1 (5 bases). Germline lookup yields CDR1 LNHDA and CDR2 SQIVND (reference sequence). The CDR3 is 14 residues long. V gave up 4 bases and J gave up 7 bases, with 16 bases separating them. CDR3 sequence (DNA): TGTGCCAGTAGTACCCTTGCTTCGGGGGTTGAAGCTTTCTTT. This gives the protein CASSTLASGVEAFF.

The gene calls are TRBV12-3 or TRBV12-4 and TRBJ1-5; D may be TRBD1 (6 bases). The V end lost 5 bases, the J end lost 7 bases, and 12 bases lay between the germline ends. This CDR3 region has 13 residues. The CDR3 DNA follows: TGTGCCAGCAGTGCCACCAGGGGACAGCCCCAGCATTTT. Protein: CASSATRGQPQHF.

The chain couples TRBV6-5 to TRBJ1-6; D ambiguous. CDR1 MNHEY and CDR2 SVGAGI come from the germline V gene. Between the trimmed V and J ends, which lost 2 bases and 8 bases, there was a span of 13 bases. The CDR3 runs 15 residues. This CDR3 reads CASSYTGLGDSPLHF. As DNA, the CDR3 is TGTGCCAGCAGTTACACCGGCCTTGGAGATTCACCCCTCCACTTT.

This chain links TRBV7-2 with TRBJ1-2; a possible D gene is TRBD1 (6 bases). Per germline, CDR1 SGHTA and CDR2 FQGNSA. V was shortened by 1 base and J by 4 bases, with 22 bases between the two germline ends. This CDR3 region has 18 residues. CDR3 coding DNA: TGTGCCAGCAGCTTAGAAGGGGCAGGGGCCCGTCTTAGCTATGGCTACACCTTC. It codes for CASSLEGAGARLSYGYTF.

The chain joins TRBV12-5 to TRBJ2-3, with 7 bases fitting TRBD2. The junction had 4 bases not matched to a gene; V was cut back by 1 base and J by 6 bases. CDR1 LGHNT and CDR2 FRNRAP come from the germline V gene. The CDR3 consists of 14 residues. The CDR3 region is CASGLGLAWDTQYF. The CDR3 DNA reads TGTGCTAGTGGTTTGGGACTAGCTTGGGATACGCAGTATTTT.

This rearrangement joins TRBV5-6 to TRBJ1-2, with TRBD1 matching over 9 bases. The CDR3 covers 12 residues. J was trimmed by 13 bases and V by 0 bases; bases with no gene match: 4. From germline, CDR1 is SGHDT and CDR2 YYEEEE. CDR3 in amino acids: CASSLGTGVGTF. In nucleotides, the CDR3 is TGTGCCAGCAGCTTGGGGACAGGGGTCGGCACCTTC.

The V call is TRBV19, the J call TRBJ2-1, with a weak D call TRBD1 (5 bases). CDR1 and CDR2 from the germline V gene are LNHDA and SQIVND (reference sequence). The CDR3 loop spans 15 amino acids. Trimming took 4 bases from V and 6 from J, leaving 16 bases between them. In DNA, the CDR3 is TGTGCCAGTAGTAAATCACAGGTGGTGGGCAATGAGCAGTTCTTC. Translating gives CASSKSQVVGNEQFF.

The chain links TRBV6-1 to TRBJ1-1; possible D gene TRBD1, 6 bases. This CDR3 is built from 14 residues. Germline V gene data show CDR1 as MNHNS and CDR2 as SASEGT. V was cut by 3 bases and J by 3 bases, with 11 bases left in between. The CDR3 DNA reads as TGTGCCAGCAGTGAGGGACAACGGGACACTGAAGCTTTCTTT. It codes for CASSEGQRDTEAFF.

The genes are TRBV28 and TRBJ2-5, with D possibly being TRBD1 (8 bases). Trimming took off 6 bases at V and 4 bases at J, with 18 bases between the two ends. From germline, CDR1 is MDHEN and CDR2 SYDVKM. This CDR3 is built from 15 residues. CDR3 in amino acids: CASRIQGGEGETQYF. The CDR3 DNA follows: TGTGCCAGCAGGATACAGGGGGGGGAAGGAGAGACCCAGTACTTC.

The chain joins TRBV27 to TRBJ2-1; 9 bases match TRBD2. The CDR3 spans 17 residues. Germline trimming cut 4 bases from V and 0 bases from J; bases unmatched to any gene: 7. Germline lookup yields CDR1 MNHEY and CDR2 SMNVEV (reference sequence). The CDR3 spells CASSSPISGSSYNEQFF. Here the CDR3 DNA reads TGTGCCAGCAGTTCCCCCATTAGCGGGAGCTCCTACAATGAGCAGTTCTTC.

This chain connects TRBV5-1 to TRBJ1-1, with D maybe TRBD1 (5 bases). The CDR3 spans 13 residues. Per germline, CDR1 SGHRS and CDR2 YFSETQ. V was cut by 0 bases and J by 4 bases, with 7 bases left in between. The CDR3, as DNA: TGCGCCAGCAGCTTGGGGGGCGTCACTGAAGCTTTCTTT. Protein sequence: CASSLGGVTEAFF.

The chain combines TRBV11-3 with TRBJ2-3, with unresolved D. Trimming took 5 bases from V and 2 from J, leaving 8 bases between them. This CDR3 contains 13 residues. Per germline, CDR1 SGHNT and CDR2 YENEEA. CDR3 region: CASSRGSTDTQYF. The CDR3 nucleotides are TGTGCCAGCAGCCGAGGATCCACAGATACGCAGTATTTT.